The following is a T cell receptor beta chain sequence with its context. As yet, its antigen is unknown. This entry is derived from a study of shared clonotypes between healthy human individuals. Study-wide points: Despite large depth, sorted-subset datasets appeared incompletely sequenced. When compared with the clonotypes that were shared by all four sorted-subset donors, the non-shared clonotypes turned out to have lower generation probabilities. Naive subsets, compared against memory subsets, generally had larger estimated richness values.

At a deep level, the assay was run. Produced via immunoSEQ multiplex PCR; TCRdb's table is partial and in-frame only. The sample shows approximately 2.3 million clones, about 92% of them seen only once. Germline CDR1 SEHNR, CDR2 FQNEAQ (reference sequence). J gave up 3 bases and V 4 bases, and 7 bases lay outside the gene matches. The CDR3 runs to 16 residues. Sequenced material: naive CD4+ T cells from PBMCs. Indicated subset: CD45RA+ positively selected. The V call is TRBV7-9, the J call TRBJ2-1; 9 positions agree with TRBD2. This TCR was sampled from a man between 18 and 29 years old in good health. Some clones in this sample may be carry-over from other donors' samples. The CDR3 loop reads CASSSAGGLLYNEQFF. The CDR3 coding sequence is TGTGCCAGCAGCTCGGCGGGAGGGCTACTCTACAATGAGCAGTTCTTC.